One sample yielded the 2 T cell receptor beta chains listed below, sequenced in a study of blood T cell repertoires in COVID-19. Some clones are missing from TCRdb's copy, which holds only in-frame ones; the method was immunoSEQ multiplex PCR. Among about 200,000 clones listed, 82% were seen once. The sequencing sample was made of peripheral blood. Source of these receptors: an elderly woman with COVID-19, enrolled during active disease.

The rearrangement joins TRBV21-1 to TRBJ1-2; the D segment call TRBD1 is taken from the table without a DNA check. TRBV21-1 is tagged as a pseudogene. The CDR3 sequence is 15 residues long. The CDR3 nucleotides read TGTGCCAGCAGCAAACGGGGGACAGGAAACTATGGCTACACCTTC. Translated: CASSKRGTGNYGYTF.

The chain links TRBV7-9 to TRBJ1-1, with D uncertain. The CDR3 contains 12 residues. V gave up 2 bases and J gave up 13 bases, with 14 bases separating them. Germline V lookup: CDR1 SEHNR, CDR2 FQNEAQ (reference sequence). CDR3: CASSLSRPPFFF. In DNA, the CDR3 is TGTGCCAGCAGCTTAAGCAGGCCCCCTTTTTTCTTT.